Listed below are T cell receptor beta chains from one sample, sequenced in a study of blood T cell repertoires in COVID-19. Produced via immunoSEQ multiplex PCR; TCRdb's table is partial and in-frame only. This sample carries some 160,000 clones, under 90% of them seen once, and the ten largest clones take around 2%. Input material: peripheral blood. The receptor set was obtained from an elderly woman with acute or convalescent COVID-19. Both conserved end residues are part of each CDR3. A clone size is listed for some rows: how often the clone was seen (once, few, many), or a class if it is expanded.

v_call: TRBV4-1; clone_size: NA; j_call: TRBJ2-5; cdr3_aa: CASSHGGADETQYF
v_call: TRBV4-3; clone_size: NA; j_call: TRBJ1-1; cdr3_aa: CASSQDRGGRTEAFF
v_call: TRBV7-8; clone_size: NA; j_call: TRBJ1-5; cdr3_aa: CASSSGQYDQPQHF
v_call: TRBV19; clone_size: NA; j_call: TRBJ1-1; cdr3_aa: CASSTDRGMDAEAFF
v_call: TRBV12-3/TRBV12-4; clone_size: NA; j_call: TRBJ1-5; cdr3_aa: CASSPPEGPQHF
v_call: TRBV18; clone_size: few; j_call: TRBJ1-5; cdr3_aa: CASSPLPGEVANQPQHF
v_call: TRBV4-3; clone_size: NA; j_call: TRBJ1-6; cdr3_aa: CASSQEGQGTTPLHF
v_call: TRBV30; clone_size: NA; j_call: TRBJ1-2; cdr3_aa: CAWSGNTGGGYGYTF
v_call: TRBV5-4; clone_size: NA; j_call: TRBJ1-2; cdr3_aa: CASSLKQGIGYTF
v_call: TRBV9; clone_size: NA; j_call: TRBJ1-1; cdr3_aa: CASSVAGGTGTTEAFF
v_call: TRBV6-1; clone_size: NA; j_call: TRBJ1-5; cdr3_aa: CASSEGRVPSQPQHF
v_call: TRBV7-2; clone_size: NA; j_call: TRBJ2-7; cdr3_aa: CASSLPGAPYEQYF
v_call: TRBV27; clone_size: NA; j_call: TRBJ1-6; cdr3_aa: CASSYSFQSPLHF
v_call: TRBV5-1; clone_size: NA; j_call: TRBJ1-2; cdr3_aa: CASSSAGTHYGYTF
v_call: TRBV2; clone_size: few; j_call: TRBJ2-2; cdr3_aa: CASSERVASNTGELFF
v_call: TRBV5-1; clone_size: few; j_call: TRBJ2-3; cdr3_aa: CASSREDDTQYF
v_call: TRBV9; clone_size: NA; j_call: TRBJ2-1; cdr3_aa: CASSPNPGQGGNEQFF
v_call: TRBV7-9; clone_size: NA; j_call: TRBJ1-5; cdr3_aa: CASRKGANQPQHF
v_call: TRBV3-1/TRBV3-2; clone_size: NA; j_call: TRBJ2-5; cdr3_aa: CARHRAGGAGTQYF
v_call: TRBV5-1; clone_size: NA; j_call: TRBJ1-1; cdr3_aa: CASSLTRGNTEAFF
v_call: TRBV27; clone_size: NA; j_call: TRBJ2-7; cdr3_aa: CASSLRRLAPEEQYF